This record concerns one T cell receptor (beta chain) sequence. Its antigen is unidentified. Sequence data for DNA of cultured CD4+ T cells were generated by the Oncomine TCR Beta short-read assay. One entry per CDR3 protein results from TCRdb running MiXCR on the PCR reads. The data contain 25,000 to 30,000 distinct CDR3 sequences, roughly 52% of them singletons. Treatment given: approximately nine-day PBMC culture with coronavirus spike peptide pools or control peptides (ViraFEST assay). The data originate from a study of vaccination and CD4 T cells after COVID-19. V was shortened by 4 bases and J by 4 bases, with 19 bases between the two germline ends. This CDR3 contains 15 residues. Looked up from germline, CDR1 is SQVTM and CDR2 is ANQGSEA.

The sequencing here drew on CD4+ T cells from blood, cultured in vitro, taken before SARS-CoV-2 vaccination. The TCR sequence derives from a human donor who received a COVID-19 vaccine. The chain carries TRBV29-1 and TRBJ1-1, with D maybe TRBD1 (6 bases). The DNA of the CDR3 is TGCAGCGTTGCGGGAGGGGGGCAGTTTGGCACTGAAGCTTTCTTT. It codes for CSVAGGGQFGTEAFF. The full variable domain, in which reference TRBV29-1 and TRBJ1-1 provide the parts outside the CDR3, is SAVISQKPSRDICQRGTSLTIQCQVDSQVTMMFWYRQQPGQSLTLIATANQGSEATYESGFVIDKFPISRPNLTFSTLTVSNMSPEDSSIYLCSVAGGGQFGTEAFFGQGTRLTVV.